This record covers a single T cell receptor beta chain. The sample originates from a study of blood T cell repertoires in COVID-19. Here immunoSEQ multiplex PCR was the method, and the copy in TCRdb shows in-frame clones only, minus some. The data contain 65,000 to 90,000 clones, more than 75% of them singletons. CDR1 MGHRA and CDR2 YSYEKL come from the germline V gene. This CDR3 is built from 16 residues. J gave up 7 bases and V 1 base, and 8 bases lay outside the gene matches. The genes are TRBV4-1 and TRBJ2-1; TRBD2 matches at 9 bases. The source material was peripheral blood. The clonotype was recovered from a man over 45 with active COVID-19. The CDR3 DNA follows: TGCGCCAGCAGCCAAGCTCTAGCGGGATTATTAAATGAGCAGTTCTTC. As protein: CASSQALAGLLNEQFF.